The clone carrying this TCR beta chain was seen just once. The antigen is undetermined. A junction boundary mismatches the germline segment, possibly from a read error. This entry belongs to a study of OX40 agonist ivuxolimab in advanced cancers. Study background: In this cohort, patients received ivuxolimab, an agonistic anti-OX40 (CD134) antibody. General study points: Partial responders treated at 0.1-3.0 mg/kg exhibited clonal expansion among the lowest measured.

CDR1 and CDR2 from the germline V gene are MGHRA and YSYEKL. The CDR3 sequence is 14 residues long. Blood draws occurred at baseline, cycle 4 day 1, and cycle 7 day 1. The data were produced by immunoSEQ multiplex PCR, yet TCRdb's version contains in-frame clones alone and is incomplete. The sample consists of approximately 16,000 clones, about 80% of them appearing once. The J gene is TRBJ2-7, the V gene TRBV4-1; possibly TRBD2 for D (6 bases). Sequenced material: CD4+ or CD8+ T cells sorted from blood, taken in a trial of the OX40 agonist ivuxolimab. This clonotype originated in an adult with an advanced solid tumor such as melanoma, head and neck, liver or kidney cancer. In DNA form, the CDR3 reads TGCACCAGCAGCCAAGCGGGCAGAGAATACGAGCAGTACTTC. Translating gives CTSSQAGREYEQYF.